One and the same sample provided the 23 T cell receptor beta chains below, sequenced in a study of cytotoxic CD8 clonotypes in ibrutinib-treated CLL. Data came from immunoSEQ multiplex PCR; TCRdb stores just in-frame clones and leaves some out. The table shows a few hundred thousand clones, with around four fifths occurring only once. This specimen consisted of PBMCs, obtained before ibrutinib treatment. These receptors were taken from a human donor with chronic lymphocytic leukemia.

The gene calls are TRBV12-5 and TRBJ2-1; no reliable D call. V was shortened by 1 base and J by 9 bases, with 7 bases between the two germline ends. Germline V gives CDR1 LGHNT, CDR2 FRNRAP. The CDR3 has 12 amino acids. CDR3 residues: CASGLAPGEQFF. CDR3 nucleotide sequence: TGTGCTAGTGGTTTGGCCCCAGGTGAGCAGTTCTTC.

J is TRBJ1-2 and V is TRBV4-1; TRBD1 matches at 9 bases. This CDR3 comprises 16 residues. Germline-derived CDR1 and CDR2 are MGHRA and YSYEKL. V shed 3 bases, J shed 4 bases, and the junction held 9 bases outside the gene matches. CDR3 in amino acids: CASSQVGTGRGYGYTF. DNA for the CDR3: TGCGCCAGCAGCCAGGTTGGGACAGGGAGAGGCTATGGCTACACCTTC.

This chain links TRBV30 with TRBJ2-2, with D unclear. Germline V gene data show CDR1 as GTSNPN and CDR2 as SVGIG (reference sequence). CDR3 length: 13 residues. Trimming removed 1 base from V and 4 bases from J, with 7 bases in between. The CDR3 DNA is TGTGCCTGGAGTGGGGTTAGCACCGGGGAGCTGTTTTTT. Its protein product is CAWSGVSTGELFF.

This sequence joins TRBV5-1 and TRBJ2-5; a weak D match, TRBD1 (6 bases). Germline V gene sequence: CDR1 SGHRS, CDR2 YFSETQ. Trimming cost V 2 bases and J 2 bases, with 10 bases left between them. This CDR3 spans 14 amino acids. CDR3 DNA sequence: TGCGCCAGCAGCTTCGGACAGCTTCAAGAGACCCAGTACTTC. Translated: CASSFGQLQETQYF.

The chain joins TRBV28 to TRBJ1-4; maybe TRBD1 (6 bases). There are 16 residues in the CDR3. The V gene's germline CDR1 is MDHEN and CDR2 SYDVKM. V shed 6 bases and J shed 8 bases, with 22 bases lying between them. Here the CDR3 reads CASSQLATETGEKLFF. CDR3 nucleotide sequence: TGTGCCAGCAGCCAATTAGCCACCGAAACAGGGGAAAAACTGTTTTTT.

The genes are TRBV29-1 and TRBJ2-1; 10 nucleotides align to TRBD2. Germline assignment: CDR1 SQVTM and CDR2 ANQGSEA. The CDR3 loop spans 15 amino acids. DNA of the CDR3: TGCAGTCTCATCCATAGCGGGAGGTCCTACAATGAGCAGTTCTTC. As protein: CSLIHSGRSYNEQFF.

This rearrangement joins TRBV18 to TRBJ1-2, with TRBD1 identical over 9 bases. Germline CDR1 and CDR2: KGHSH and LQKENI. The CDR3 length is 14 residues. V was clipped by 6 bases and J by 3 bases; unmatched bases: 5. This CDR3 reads CASSPGQGYYGYTF. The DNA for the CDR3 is TGTGCCAGCTCTCCGGGACAGGGTTACTATGGCTACACCTTC.

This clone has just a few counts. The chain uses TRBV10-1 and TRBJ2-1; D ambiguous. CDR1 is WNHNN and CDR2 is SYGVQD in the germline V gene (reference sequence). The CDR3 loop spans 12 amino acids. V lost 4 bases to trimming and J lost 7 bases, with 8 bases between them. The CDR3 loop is CASSGSVNEQFF. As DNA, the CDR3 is TGCGCCAGCAGTGGCTCGGTTAATGAGCAGTTCTTC.

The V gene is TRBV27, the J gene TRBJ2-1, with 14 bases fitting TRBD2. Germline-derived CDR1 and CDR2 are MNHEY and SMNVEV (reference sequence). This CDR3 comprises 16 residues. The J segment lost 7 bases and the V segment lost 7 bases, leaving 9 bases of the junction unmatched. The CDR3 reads CASTHGLAGGGNEQFF. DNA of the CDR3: TGTGCCAGCACCCATGGACTAGCGGGAGGTGGGAATGAGCAGTTCTTC.

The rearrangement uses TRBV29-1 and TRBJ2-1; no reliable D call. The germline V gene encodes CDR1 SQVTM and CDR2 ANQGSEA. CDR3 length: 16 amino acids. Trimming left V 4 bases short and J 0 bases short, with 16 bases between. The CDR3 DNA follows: TGCAGCGTTGTTTCGGGCCAGGAGCCCTCCTACAATGAGCAGTTCTTC. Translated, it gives CSVVSGQEPSYNEQFF.

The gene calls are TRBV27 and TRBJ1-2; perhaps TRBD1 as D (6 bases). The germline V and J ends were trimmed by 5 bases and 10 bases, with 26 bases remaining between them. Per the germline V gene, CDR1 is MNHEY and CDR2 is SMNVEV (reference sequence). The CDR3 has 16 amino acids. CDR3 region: CASSPRRGISFEYYTF. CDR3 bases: TGTGCCAGCAGTCCCCGAAGGGGGATTTCTTTTGAGTACTACACCTTC.

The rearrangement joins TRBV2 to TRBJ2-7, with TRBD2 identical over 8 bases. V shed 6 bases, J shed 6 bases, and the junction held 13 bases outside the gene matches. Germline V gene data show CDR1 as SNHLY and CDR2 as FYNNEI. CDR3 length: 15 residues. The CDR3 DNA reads TGTGCCAGCAGCCCGAGCAGGGCGGGAGGAGGCGAGCAGTACTTC. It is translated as CASSPSRAGGGEQYF.

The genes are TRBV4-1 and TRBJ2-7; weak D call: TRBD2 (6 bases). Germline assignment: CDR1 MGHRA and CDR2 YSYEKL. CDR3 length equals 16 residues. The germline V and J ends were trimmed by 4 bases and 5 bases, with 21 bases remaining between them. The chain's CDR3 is CASSRRFSGQAHEQYF. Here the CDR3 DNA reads TGCGCCAGCAGCCGGAGATTTAGCGGTCAGGCCCACGAGCAGTACTTC.

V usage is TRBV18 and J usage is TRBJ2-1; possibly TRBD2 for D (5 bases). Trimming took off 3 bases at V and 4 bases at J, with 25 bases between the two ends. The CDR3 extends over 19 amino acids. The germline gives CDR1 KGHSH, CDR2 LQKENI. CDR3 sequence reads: CASSPRSLVRVADYNEQFF. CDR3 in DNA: TGTGCCAGCTCACCTAGATCACTAGTTCGGGTTGCCGATTACAATGAGCAGTTCTTC.

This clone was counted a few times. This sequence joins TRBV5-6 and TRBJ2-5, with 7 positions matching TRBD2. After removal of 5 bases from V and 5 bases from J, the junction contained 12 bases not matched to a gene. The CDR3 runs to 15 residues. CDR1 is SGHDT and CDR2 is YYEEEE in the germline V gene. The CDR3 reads CASSWASGGGETQYF. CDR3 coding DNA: TGTGCCAGCAGTTGGGCTTCCGGGGGAGGGGAGACCCAGTACTTC.

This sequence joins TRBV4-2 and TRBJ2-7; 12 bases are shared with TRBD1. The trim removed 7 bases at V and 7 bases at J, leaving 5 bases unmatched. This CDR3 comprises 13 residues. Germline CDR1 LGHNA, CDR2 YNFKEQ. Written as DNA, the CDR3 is TGTGCCAGCAACCGGGACAGGGGGCTGGAGCAGTACTTC. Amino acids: CASNRDRGLEQYF.

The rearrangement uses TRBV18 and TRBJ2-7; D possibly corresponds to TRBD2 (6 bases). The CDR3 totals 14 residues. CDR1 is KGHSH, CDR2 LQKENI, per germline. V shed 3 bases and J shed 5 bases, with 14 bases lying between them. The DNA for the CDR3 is TGTGCCAGCTCACCGGGGACTTATTCCGACGAGCAGTACTTC. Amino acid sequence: CASSPGTYSDEQYF.

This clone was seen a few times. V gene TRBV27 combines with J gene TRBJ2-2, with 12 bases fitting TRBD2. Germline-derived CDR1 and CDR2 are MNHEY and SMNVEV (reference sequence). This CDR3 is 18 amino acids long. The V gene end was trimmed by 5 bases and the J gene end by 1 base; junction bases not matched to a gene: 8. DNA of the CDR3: TGTGCCAGCAGTCTCCTCAGGGGACTAGCGGGGAACACCGGGGAGCTGTTTTTT. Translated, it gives CASSLLRGLAGNTGELFF.

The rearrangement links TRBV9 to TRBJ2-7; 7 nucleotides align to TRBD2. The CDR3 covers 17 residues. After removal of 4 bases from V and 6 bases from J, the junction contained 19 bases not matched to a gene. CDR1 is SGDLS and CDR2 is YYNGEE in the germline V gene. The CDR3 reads CASSPLPGAGAASEQYF. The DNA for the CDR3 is TGTGCCAGCAGCCCACTACCCGGGGCGGGAGCCGCCTCCGAGCAGTACTTC.

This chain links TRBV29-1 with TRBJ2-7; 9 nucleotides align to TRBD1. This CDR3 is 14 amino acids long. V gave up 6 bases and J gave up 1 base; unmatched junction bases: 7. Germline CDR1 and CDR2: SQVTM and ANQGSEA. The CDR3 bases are TGCAGCGTAGCCCCCGGGACAGGGTCCTACGAGCAGTACTTC. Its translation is CSVAPGTGSYEQYF.

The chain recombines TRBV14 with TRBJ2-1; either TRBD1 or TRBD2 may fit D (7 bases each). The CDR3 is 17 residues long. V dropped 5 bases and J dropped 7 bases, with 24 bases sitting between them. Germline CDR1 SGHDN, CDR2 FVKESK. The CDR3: CASSTSRGEGLLNEQFF. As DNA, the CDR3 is TGTGCCAGCAGCACCAGCAGGGGGGAGGGCCTCCTTAATGAGCAGTTCTTC.

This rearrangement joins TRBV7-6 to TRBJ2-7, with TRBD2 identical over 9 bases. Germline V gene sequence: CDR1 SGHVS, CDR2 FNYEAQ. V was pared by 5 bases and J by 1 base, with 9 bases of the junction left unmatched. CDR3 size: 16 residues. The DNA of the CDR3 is TGTGCCAGCAGCCCCATAGCGGGAGATAAGTCCTACGAGCAGTACTTC. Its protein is CASSPIAGDKSYEQYF.

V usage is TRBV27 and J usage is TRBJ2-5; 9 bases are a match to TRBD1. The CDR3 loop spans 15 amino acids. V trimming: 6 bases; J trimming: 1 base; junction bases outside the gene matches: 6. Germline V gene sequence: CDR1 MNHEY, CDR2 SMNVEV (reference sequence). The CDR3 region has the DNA TGTGCCAGCAGGACCGGGACAGGGATCCAAGAGACCCAGTACTTC. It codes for CASRTGTGIQETQYF.